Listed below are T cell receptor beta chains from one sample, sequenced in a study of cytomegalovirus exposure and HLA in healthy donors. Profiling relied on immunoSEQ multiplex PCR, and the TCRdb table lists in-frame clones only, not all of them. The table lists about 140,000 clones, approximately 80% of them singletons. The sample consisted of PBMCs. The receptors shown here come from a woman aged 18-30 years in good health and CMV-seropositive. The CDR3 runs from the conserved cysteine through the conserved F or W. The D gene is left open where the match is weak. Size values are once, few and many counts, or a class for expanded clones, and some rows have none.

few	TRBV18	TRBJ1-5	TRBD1	CASSTDRANNQPQHF	TGTGCCAGCTCAACGGACAGGGCGAACAATCAGCCCCAGCATTTT
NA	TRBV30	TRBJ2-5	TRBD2	CAWSFPSGAYRETQYF	TGTGCCTGGAGCTTTCCTAGCGGGGCTTACCGGGAGACCCAGTACTTC
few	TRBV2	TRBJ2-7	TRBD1	CASSEDRVRDYEQYF	TGTGCCAGCAGCGAGGACAGGGTGAGGGACTACGAGCAGTACTTC
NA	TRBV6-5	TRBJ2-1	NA	CACQGLIDNEQFF	TGTGCCTGTCAGGGGCTGATCGACAATGAGCAGTTCTTC
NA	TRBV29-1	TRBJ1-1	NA	CSVGVWKGFGNTEAFF	TGCAGCGTTGGGGTTTGGAAGGGGTTTGGAAACACTGAAGCTTTCTTT
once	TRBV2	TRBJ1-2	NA	CASSDWQGTYGYTF	TGTGCCAGCAGTGATTGGCAGGGCACCTATGGCTACACCTTC
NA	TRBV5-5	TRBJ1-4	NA	CASSHPGGATNEKLFF	TGTGCCAGCAGCCACCCCGGGGGGGCAACTAATGAAAAACTGTTTTTT
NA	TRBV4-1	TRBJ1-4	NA	CASSQVEAEKLFF	TGCGCCAGCAGCCAAGTTGAAGCTGAAAAACTGTTTTTT
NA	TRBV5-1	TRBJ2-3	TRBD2	CASSSEGGSTDTQYF	TGCGCCAGCAGCTCCGAGGGAGGGAGCACAGATACGCAGTATTTT
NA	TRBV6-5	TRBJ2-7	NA	CASSYGTEAIGGEQYF	TGTGCCAGCAGTTACGGGACGGAAGCTATAGGGGGCGAGCAGTACTTC
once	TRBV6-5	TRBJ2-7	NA	CASSMDSLGSYEQYF	TGTGCCAGCAGTATGGACTCGTTGGGCTCCTACGAGCAGTACTTC
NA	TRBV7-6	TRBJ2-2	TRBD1	CASSLRTGALSNTGELFF	TGTGCCAGCAGCTTAAGGACAGGGGCACTCTCGAACACCGGGGAGCTGTTTTTT
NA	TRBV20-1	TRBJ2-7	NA	CSARQVGEQYF	TGCAGTGCTAGACAGGTTGGCGAGCAGTACTTC
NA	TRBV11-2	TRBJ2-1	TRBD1	CASSAIRGHRDRGNEQFF	TGTGCCAGCAGCGCAATCCGAGGCCACCGGGACAGGGGTAATGAGCAGTTCTTC
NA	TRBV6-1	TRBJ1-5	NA	CASSEAQGYQPQHF	TGTGCCAGCAGTGAGGCACAGGGTTATCAGCCCCAGCATTTT
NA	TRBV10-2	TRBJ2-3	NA	CASGQLSADTQYF	TGCGCCAGCGGCCAGCTTAGCGCAGATACGCAGTATTTT
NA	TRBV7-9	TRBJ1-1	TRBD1	CASSRQGTEAFF	TGTGCCAGCAGCAGACAGGGAACTGAAGCTTTCTTT
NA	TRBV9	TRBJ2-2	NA	CASTPWSSNTGELFF	TGTGCCAGCACCCCGTGGAGCTCGAACACCGGGGAGCTGTTTTTT
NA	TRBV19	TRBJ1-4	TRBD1	CASSIAWTGWNEKLFF	TGTGCCAGTAGTATTGCTTGGACAGGGTGGAATGAAAAACTGTTTTTT
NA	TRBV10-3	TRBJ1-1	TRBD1	CAIRGQGQDTEAFF	TGTGCCATCAGAGGACAGGGTCAGGACACTGAAGCTTTCTTT
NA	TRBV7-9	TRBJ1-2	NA	CASSSEYSANYGYTF	TGTGCCAGCAGCTCGGAGTACTCAGCTAACTATGGCTACACCTTC
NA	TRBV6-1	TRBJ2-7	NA	CASSQGGKTYEQYF	TGTGCCAGCAGTCAGGGGGGAAAAACCTACGAGCAGTACTTC
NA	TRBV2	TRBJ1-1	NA	CASRAPTVTEAFF	TGTGCCAGCAGGGCCCCGACAGTCACTGAAGCTTTCTTT
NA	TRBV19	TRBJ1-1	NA	CASSISSRGTTEAFF	TGTGCCAGTAGTATCTCATCCAGGGGAACCACTGAAGCTTTCTTT
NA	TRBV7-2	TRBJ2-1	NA	CASTHSSEQFF	TGTGCCAGCACCCATAGCTCTGAGCAGTTCTTC
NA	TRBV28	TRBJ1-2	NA	CASSPLLRLAF	TGTGCCAGCAGTCCACTCCTACGCCTCGCCTTC
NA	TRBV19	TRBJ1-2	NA	CASSMGRPQGPYGYTF	TGTGCCAGTAGTATGGGCCGTCCTCAGGGGCCCTATGGCTACACCTTC
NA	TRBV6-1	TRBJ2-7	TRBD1	CASSSSRDRAYEQYF	TGTGCCAGCAGTTCCAGTCGGGACAGAGCCTACGAGCAGTACTTC
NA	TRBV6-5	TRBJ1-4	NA	CASRRRENEKLFF	TGTGCCAGCAGACGTCGGGAGAATGAAAAACTGTTTTTT
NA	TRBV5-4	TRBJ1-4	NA	CASSVGGRPDEKLFF	TGTGCCAGCAGCGTCGGGGGGCGTCCCGATGAAAAACTGTTTTTT
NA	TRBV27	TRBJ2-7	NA	CASSLSGIYEQYF	TGTGCCAGCAGTTTATCCGGGATCTACGAGCAGTACTTC
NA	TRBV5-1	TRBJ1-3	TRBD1	CASSLEGASGNTIYF	TGCGCCAGCAGCTTGGAGGGGGCTTCCGGAAACACCATATATTTT
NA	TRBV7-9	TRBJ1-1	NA	CASSFQNTEAFF	TGTGCCAGCAGCTTCCAGAACACTGAAGCTTTCTTT
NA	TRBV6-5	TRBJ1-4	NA	CASRGGGEKLFF	TGTGCCAGCCGGGGGGGAGGCGAAAAACTGTTTTTT
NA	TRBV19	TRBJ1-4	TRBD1	CASSIRGPREKLFF	TGTGCCAGTAGTATAAGGGGGCCCAGGGAAAAACTGTTTTTT
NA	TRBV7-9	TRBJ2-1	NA	CAGGAGEYNEQFF	TGTGCCGGGGGGGCGGGGGAATACAATGAGCAGTTCTTC
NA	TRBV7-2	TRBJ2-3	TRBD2	CASSLHSSGGSTDTQYF	TGTGCCAGCAGCTTGCATTCCAGCGGGGGAAGCACAGATACGCAGTATTTT
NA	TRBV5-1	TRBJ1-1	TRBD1	CASSSVPGQGLAEAFF	TGCGCCAGCAGCTCCGTCCCGGGACAGGGTTTGGCTGAAGCTTTCTTT
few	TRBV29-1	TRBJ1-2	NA	CSVGGGYGYTF	TGCAGCGTTGGGGGGGGCTATGGCTACACCTTC
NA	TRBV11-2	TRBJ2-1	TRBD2	CASSRASGGEREQFF	TGTGCCAGCAGCCGAGCTAGCGGGGGTGAGCGTGAGCAGTTCTTC
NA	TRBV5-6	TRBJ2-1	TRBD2	CASSSLASGGNEQFF	TGTGCCAGCAGCTCTCTCGCTAGCGGGGGAAATGAGCAGTTCTTC
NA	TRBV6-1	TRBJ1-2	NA	CASSDRIYGYTF	TGTGCCAGCAGTGACAGAATCTATGGCTACACCTTC
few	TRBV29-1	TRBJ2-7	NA	CSVSVGPNYEQYF	TGCAGCGTTTCTGTGGGCCCAAACTACGAGCAGTACTTC
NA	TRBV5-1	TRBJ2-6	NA	CASSFTGTPSSGANVLTF	TGCGCCAGCAGTTTTACCGGGACACCTTCCTCTGGGGCCAACGTCCTGACTTTC
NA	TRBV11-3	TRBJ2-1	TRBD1	CASSEGQGGYNEQFF	TGTGCCAGCAGCGAAGGACAGGGGGGCTACAATGAGCAGTTCTTC